The text below deals with one T cell receptor beta chain. The assay was immunoSEQ multiplex PCR, and TCRdb's table has in-frame clones only and misses some. The top ten hold roughly a tenth of the sample, which has around 310,000 clones, 85% to 90% seen once. The germline gives CDR1 LNHDA, CDR2 SQIVND (reference sequence). V lost 3 bases, J lost 6 bases, and 14 bases lay in between. The CDR3 is 14 residues long. The entry originates in a study of blood T cell repertoires in COVID-19. Sequencing was carried out using PBMCs or T cells enriched from blood (not recorded which). The chain has TRBV19 and TRBJ1-2; D is perhaps TRBD1 (6 bases). The receptor was isolated from a woman in her twenties or thirties who had recovered from COVID-19. CDR3 loop: CASSISKGVDGYTF. DNA of the CDR3: TGTGCCAGTAGTATCAGCAAGGGGGTCGATGGCTACACCTTC.